What follows is one TCR beta chain and its context. Molecular barcoded adaptors covering alpha/delta and beta/gamma chains were used on 400 to 450 ng RNA. TCRdb reprocessed the reads with MiXCR, giving one entry per CDR3 protein. The sample includes 20,000 to 25,000 distinct CDR3 sequences, 20% to 25% of them seen just once. This sample stems from a study of read filtering for tumor transcriptome and immune sequencing. Study at large: The cohort had about 16 men and 14 women aged roughly 45 to 90, mean about 68 years. R-ISS stage counts were 8 or 9 for I, 15 to 20 for II, roughly seven for III. After DNase treatment, RNA was made into whole-transcriptome libraries.

Germline V CDR1 and CDR2: MNHEY, SVGAGI. The CDR3 covers 14 residues. The J segment lost 5 bases and the V segment lost 5 bases, leaving 7 bases of the junction unmatched. Every patient had bone marrow sampled while the disease was active. The chain is built from TRBV6-5 and TRBJ2-7; 9 bases agree with TRBD2. The sequence was collected from a donor at least 40 years old with multiple myeloma. The sequencing sample was made of a population of CD138-negative cells sorted from bone marrow. The CDR3 reads CASSKPGTSNEQYF. CDR3 bases: TGTGCCAGCAGTAAACCCGGGACTAGCAACGAGCAGTACTTC.